This T cell receptor beta chain was recorded in a study of T cell responses to AZD1222 COVID-19 vaccine. Data came from immunoSEQ multiplex PCR; TCRdb stores just in-frame clones and leaves some out. The table includes about 120,000 clones, 80% to 90% detected once. The CDR3 runs to 14 residues. The V end lost 4 bases, the J end lost 3 bases, and 12 bases lay between the germline ends. Per germline, CDR1 LGHDT and CDR2 YNNKEL (reference sequence). For this clone: Its antigen remains unknown.

Study results and caveats: The number of AZD1222 recipients seropositive at baseline was only six.

V is TRBV3-1 (or the pseudogene TRBV3-2) and J is TRBJ2-5, with D possibly matching TRBD2 (6 bases). The receptor was isolated from an adult in good health. The sample here was peripheral blood, taken on day 0 of AZD1222 vaccination. In DNA, the CDR3 is TGTGCCAGCAGCCTCGAGGGACTGAAAGAGACCCAGTACTTC. Its protein product is CASSLEGLKETQYF.